This T cell receptor beta chain was sequenced during a study of cytomegalovirus exposure and HLA in healthy donors. CDR3 length: 14 residues. Between the trimmed V and J ends, which lost 4 bases and 4 bases, there was a span of 14 bases. The germline CDR1 and CDR2 sequences are SGHNT and YYREEE (reference sequence). The PCR contained 60 Vbeta and 13 Jbeta primers. Measured with immunoSEQ multiplex PCR; TCRdb has only the in-frame clones, and not every one. The sample has roughly 120,000 clones; approximately 86% are singletons. This clone was counted a few times. The sequenced sample consisted of PBMCs. The sequence was obtained from a man aged 35 to 55 in good health and CMV-seronegative. The chain employs TRBV5-4 and TRBJ1-1, with D possibly matching TRBD1 (6 bases). This chain's CDR3 is CASSQDRRSTEAFF. The CDR3 DNA reads as TGTGCCAGCAGCCAGGACAGAAGAAGCACTGAAGCTTTCTTT.